The present T cell receptor beta chain was sequenced within a study of control samples from healthy donors and cancer patients. Assay: immunoSEQ multiplex PCR; the TCRdb copy retains only in-frame clones and omits some. The table records some 220,000 clones, over 90% of them present only once. The origin of this receptor is a middle-aged man in good health. Sequencing was performed on blood.

This CDR3 is CASSPGPNTEAFF. The CDR3 DNA reads as TGTGCCAGCAGCCCCGGACCGAACACTGAAGCTTTCTTT. This rearrangement joins TRBV11-3 to TRBJ1-1; D unclear. The CDR3 loop spans 13 amino acids. V was cut by 5 bases and J by 1 base, with 8 bases left in between. CDR1 and CDR2 (germline): SGHNT, YENEEA.